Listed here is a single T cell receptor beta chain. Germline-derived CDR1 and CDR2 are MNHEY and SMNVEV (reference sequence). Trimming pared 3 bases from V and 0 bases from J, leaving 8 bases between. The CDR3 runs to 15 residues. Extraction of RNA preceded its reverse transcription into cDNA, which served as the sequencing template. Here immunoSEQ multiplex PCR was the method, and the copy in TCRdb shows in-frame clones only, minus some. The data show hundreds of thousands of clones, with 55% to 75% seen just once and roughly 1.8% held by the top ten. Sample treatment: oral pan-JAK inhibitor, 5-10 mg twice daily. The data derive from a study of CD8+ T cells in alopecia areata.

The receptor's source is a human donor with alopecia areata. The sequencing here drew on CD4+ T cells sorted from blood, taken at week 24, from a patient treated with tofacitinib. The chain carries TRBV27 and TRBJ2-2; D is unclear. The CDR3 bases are TGTGCCAGCAGTTTCTGGGGTTCGAACACCGGGGAGCTGTTTTTT. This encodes CASSFWGSNTGELFF.